Listed here are 5 T cell receptor beta chains from one sample, sequenced in a study of T cell responses to AZD1222 COVID-19 vaccine. The protocol was immunoSEQ multiplex PCR, while the TCRdb copy is restricted to in-frame clones and leaves out a portion. The table shows around 140,000 clones, with just over 90% occurring only once. This specimen consisted of peripheral blood, obtained on day 0 of AZD1222 vaccination. These receptors were collected from an adult in good health.

The J gene is TRBJ1-2, the V gene TRBV14; D not resolved. Trimming pared 0 bases from V and 8 bases from J, leaving 10 bases between. The CDR3 is made up of 13 amino acids. CDR1 is SGHDN and CDR2 is FVKESK in the germline V gene. CDR3 coding DNA: TGTGCCAGCAGCCAAGATTTGGGGAAGGGCTACACCTTC. Its translation: CASSQDLGKGYTF.

The V call is TRBV12-5, the J call TRBJ1-1, with D unclear. The germline gives CDR1 LGHNT, CDR2 FRNRAP. The CDR3 sequence is 13 residues long. Deletions cut 4 bases from V and 3 bases from J, with 9 bases between. The chain's CDR3 is CASGSPGYTEAFF. Written as DNA, the CDR3 is TGTGCTAGTGGTTCCCCAGGATACACTGAAGCTTTCTTT. The entire variable domain, with the rest obtained from reference TRBV12-5 and TRBJ1-1, is as follows: DARVTQTPRHKVTEMGQEVTMRCQPILGHNTVFWYRQTMMQGLELLAYFRNRAPLDDSGMPKDRFSAEMPDATLATLKIQPSEPRDSAVYFCASGSPGYTEAFFGQGTRLTVV.

The chain joins TRBV5-5 to TRBJ2-7; 9 bases are shared with TRBD1. The germline CDR1 and CDR2 sequences are SGHKS and YYEKEE (reference sequence). The CDR3 is made up of 17 amino acids. V shed 3 bases, J shed 2 bases, and the junction held 12 bases outside the gene matches. The DNA for the CDR3 is TGTGCCAGCAGCTCCGAAGAGAACCGGGACAGGGCCTACGAGCAGTACTTC. This codes for CASSSEENRDRAYEQYF.

The V and J genes are TRBV29-1 and TRBJ1-2; D is uncertain. This CDR3 is built from 13 residues. The germline V and J ends were trimmed by 4 bases and 8 bases, with 17 bases remaining between them. Germline lookup yields CDR1 SQVTM and CDR2 ANQGSEA. In nucleotides, the CDR3 is TGCAGCGTTGGAGGCGTTGGGATACGGGGCTACACCTTC. Protein product: CSVGGVGIRGYTF.

This rearrangement joins TRBV14 to TRBJ2-3, with TRBD1 as a possible D gene (5 bases). V was pared by 5 bases and J by 1 base, with 19 bases between. The CDR3 is made up of 17 amino acids. Germline values: CDR1 SGHDN, CDR2 FVKESK. CDR3 residues: CASSEVGRGRGTDTQYF. CDR3 in DNA: TGTGCCAGCAGCGAAGTAGGAAGGGGAAGGGGCACAGATACGCAGTATTTT.